This T cell receptor (beta chain) appears in the sequencing data of a study of cytomegalovirus exposure and HLA in healthy donors. Across the whole study: Per a later analysis, the roughly 640 first-cohort and 110 or so validation repertoires shared one platform.

The protocol was immunoSEQ multiplex PCR, while the TCRdb copy is restricted to in-frame clones and leaves out a portion. The data show approximately 180,000 clones, roughly 89% seen once. Turning to this clone: Its antigen is undetermined. A clone one base away is much larger, so this may be a read error.

In germline, CDR1 is KGHSH, CDR2 LQKENI. Germline trimming cut 1 base from V and 0 bases from J; bases unmatched to any gene: 1. The CDR3 sequence is 15 residues long. The study, taken as a whole, reports: Researchers counted about 150 TCR beta chains as cytomegalovirus-associated. Cytomegalovirus status, reportedly, was diagnosed with high specificity and sensitivity by the classifier.

The donors were part of the validation cohort, which consisted of roughly 110 subjects and was separate from the first cohort of 666 subjects. This chain connects TRBV18 to TRBJ1-2; 8 bases fit TRBD1. The source is a woman under 40 in good health and CMV-seronegative. The specimen sequenced was PBMCs. The CDR3 sequence is CASSPRQGPNYGYTF. The CDR3 nucleotides read TGTGCCAGCTCACCACGACAGGGGCCTAACTATGGCTACACCTTC.